This entry lists 30 T cell receptor beta chains sequenced from one sample in a study of shared clonotypes between healthy human individuals. Clones were sequenced by immunoSEQ multiplex PCR, and TCRdb holds only the in-frame ones, with some missing. The data contain nearly 750,000 clones, around 70% of them seen just once; the ten biggest clones take up more than 1.5%. Sequenced sample: memory CD4+ T cells sorted from blood. Subset noted: CD45RA-negative fraction. Every receptor here comes from a woman in her 30s in good health.

Only a few counts were recorded for this clone. CDR3 sequence: CASRQGGGRETQYF. The DNA for the CDR3 is TGTGCCAGCAGACAGGGAGGAGGAAGAGAGACCCAGTACTTC. The genes are TRBV5-4 and TRBJ2-5; either TRBD1 or TRBD2 may fit D (6 bases each). Trimming took 5 bases from V and 4 from J, leaving 15 bases between them. Germline-derived CDR1 and CDR2 are SGHNT and YYREEE (reference sequence). CDR3 size: 14 residues.

This clone was counted between two and nine times. For the CDR3, the DNA is TGCGCCAGCAGCTTGGGTCAGCCCAACGGGGACGGGGAGCTGTTTTTT. It codes for CASSLGQPNGDGELFF. The J gene is TRBJ2-2, the V gene TRBV5-1; maybe TRBD2 (5 bases). The CDR3 extends over 16 amino acids. Germline loops: CDR1 SGHRS, CDR2 YFSETQ. V dropped 0 bases and J dropped 7 bases, with 16 bases sitting between them.

The chain combines TRBV7-8 with TRBJ2-7; 7 bases fit TRBD2. The germline V gene has CDR1 SGHVS and CDR2 FQNEAQ. The CDR3 has 14 residues. Trimming at V came to 3 bases and at J to 6 bases, leaving 8 bases not matched to a gene. The CDR3 protein is CASSFGRAGVEQYF. CDR3 DNA sequence: TGTGCCAGCAGCTTTGGGAGGGCCGGGGTCGAGCAGTACTTC.

The chain joins TRBV11-2 to TRBJ2-1; TRBD2 matches at 9 bases. V lost 6 bases and J lost 4; bases outside the gene matches: 16. Germline V gives CDR1 SGHAT, CDR2 FQNNGV. The CDR3 contains 18 residues. DNA of the CDR3: TGTGCCAGCAGTCGTCTGGCGGACGGACTAGCGTCGTACAATGAGCAGTTCTTC. Protein sequence: CASSRLADGLASYNEQFF.

V is TRBV7-2 and J is TRBJ2-3, with D maybe TRBD2 (6 bases). The CDR3 loop spans 14 amino acids. Germline assignment: CDR1 SGHTA and CDR2 FQGNSA. V dropped 5 bases and J dropped 5 bases, with 14 bases sitting between them. This CDR3 reads CASSPGPGEDTQYF. In DNA, the CDR3 is TGTGCCAGCAGCCCGGGACCGGGAGAAGATACGCAGTATTTT.

This clone was observed once. V gene TRBV7-2 combines with J gene TRBJ2-2; perhaps TRBD2 as D (5 bases). The CDR3 contains 15 residues. V was trimmed by 8 bases and J by 0 bases, leaving 13 bases between them. Germline V lookup: CDR1 SGHTA, CDR2 FQGNSA. The chain's CDR3 is CASRPRGSNTGELFF. As DNA, the CDR3 is TGTGCCAGCCGACCTCGGGGTTCGAACACCGGGGAGCTGTTTTTT.

This rearrangement joins TRBV5-8 to TRBJ2-3; a possible D gene is TRBD2 (8 bases). The V and J ends lost 2 bases and 4 bases respectively, with 20 bases between them. Germline V CDR1 and CDR2: SGHTS, YDEGEE. The CDR3 has 17 residues. CDR3 protein: CASSFRGVQAGADTQYF. CDR3 coding DNA: TGTGCCAGCAGCTTCAGGGGGGTTCAAGCGGGAGCAGATACGCAGTATTTT.

A remark on this clone: One base away lies a much larger clone, so this may be a sequencing read error. The rearrangement uses TRBV7-9 and TRBJ2-7, with D perhaps TRBD1 (5 bases). V dropped 3 bases and J dropped 3 bases, with 9 bases sitting between them. CDR1 is SEHNR and CDR2 is FQNEAQ in the germline V gene (reference sequence). The CDR3 length is 13 residues. The CDR3 bases are TGTGCCAGCAGCTTGGCAGGGAACTACGAGCAGTACTTC. It translates to CASSLAGNYEQYF.

This chain connects TRBV28 to TRBJ1-4, with TRBD1 as a possible D gene (6 bases). The CDR3 spans 14 residues. V was shortened by 1 base and J by 6 bases, with 9 bases between the two germline ends. Germline V gene data show CDR1 as MDHEN and CDR2 as SYDVKM. The CDR3 DNA sequence: TGTGCCAGCAGTTTATACAGGGAGGATGAAAAACTGTTTTTT. Translating gives CASSLYREDEKLFF.

In nucleotides, the CDR3 is TGTGCCAGCAGTTTATCGATAGCGGGGGGCACCGGGGAGCTGTTTTTT. Protein sequence: CASSLSIAGGTGELFF. V is TRBV27 and J is TRBJ2-2, with TRBD2 matching over 10 bases. Germline V gene sequence: CDR1 MNHEY, CDR2 SMNVEV (reference sequence). The V segment lost 0 bases and the J segment 4 bases; nucleotides outside the gene matches: 2. The CDR3 is 16 amino acids.

The chain recombines TRBV6-5 with TRBJ2-2; 7 bases align to TRBD1. The CDR3 has 15 amino acids. V trimming: 5 bases; J trimming: 4 bases; junction bases outside the gene matches: 7. CDR1 MNHEY and CDR2 SVGAGI come from the germline V gene. The CDR3 loop is CASSTGVGLTGELFF. The CDR3 DNA reads as TGTGCCAGCAGTACAGGGGTTGGGCTCACCGGGGAGCTGTTTTTT.

The chain uses TRBV25-1 and TRBJ2-7; TRBD1 matches 8 bases. V dropped 7 bases and J dropped 7; count of bases not matched to a gene: 9. Germline V gene lookup returns CDR1 MGHDK and CDR2 SYGVNS. The length of the CDR3 is 13 residues. CDR3 nucleotide sequence: TGTGCCAGCAATGGACAGGGTGCGGGGGAGCAGTACTTC. It encodes CASNGQGAGEQYF.

V usage is TRBV12-5 and J usage is TRBJ2-3; D may be TRBD1 (6 bases). This CDR3 has 16 amino acids. Germline-derived CDR1 and CDR2 are LGHNT and FRNRAP. V was cut by 3 bases and J by 0 bases, with 13 bases left in between. CDR3 region: CASGFGQGGSTDTQYF. For the CDR3, the DNA is TGTGCTAGTGGTTTTGGCCAAGGGGGAAGCACAGATACGCAGTATTTT.

This clone showed up just once. The chain recombines TRBV6-1 with TRBJ1-3; D unresolved. V lost 8 bases, J lost 5 bases, and 10 bases lay in between. The CDR3 runs 12 residues. The germline gives CDR1 MNHNS, CDR2 SASEGT. The CDR3 bases are TGTGCCAGCTCTGCGGCCAGAAACACCATATATTTT. Its translation: CASSAARNTIYF.

The chain carries TRBV27 and TRBJ2-7; D not resolved. The V end was cut by 4 bases, the J end by 0 bases, with 7 bases between. The CDR3 runs to 13 residues. The germline V gene encodes CDR1 MNHEY and CDR2 SMNVEV (reference sequence). The CDR3 DNA reads TGTGCCAGCAGTTCACCTACCTCCTACGAGCAGTACTTC. This sequence encodes CASSSPTSYEQYF.

V and J are TRBV19 and TRBJ1-5; D uncertain. The V gene's germline CDR1 is LNHDA and CDR2 SQIVND (reference sequence). The CDR3 sequence is 15 residues long. The V end was cut by 11 bases, the J end by 1 base, with 18 bases between. CDR3 sequence reads: CAPPKCLESNQPQHF. CDR3 sequence (DNA): TGTGCCCCCCCAAAATGTTTAGAAAGCAATCAGCCCCAGCATTTT.

This clone was seen a handful of times. The chain is built from TRBV28 and TRBJ2-2; D perhaps matches TRBD1 (5 bases). This CDR3 is 13 amino acids long. The germline CDR1 and CDR2 sequences are MDHEN and SYDVKM. V lost 9 bases and J lost 7, with 15 bases in between. The CDR3 is CARSSAGIGELFF. The CDR3 coding sequence is TGTGCCAGGTCATCGGCAGGGATCGGGGAGCTGTTTTTT.

V usage is TRBV6-5 and J usage is TRBJ1-1; the match to TRBD1 covers 7 bases. Germline lookup yields CDR1 MNHEY and CDR2 SVGAGI. There are 16 residues in the CDR3. The V gene end was trimmed by 4 bases and the J gene end by 0 bases; junction bases not matched to a gene: 8. CDR3 amino acids: CASSSTPTGMNTEAFF. The CDR3 nucleotides read TGTGCCAGCAGTTCTACCCCGACAGGGATGAACACTGAAGCTTTCTTT.

This clone was counted between two and nine times. The gene calls are TRBV21-1 and TRBJ2-1; the table gives TRBD2 as D, unverified against the DNA. TRBV21-1 is a documented pseudogene. There are 14 residues in the CDR3. The CDR3 here is CASSKAGGGDEQFF. For the CDR3, the DNA is TGTGCCAGCAGCAAAGCGGGGGGAGGTGATGAGCAGTTCTTC.

The chain uses TRBV25-1 and TRBJ1-4; D gene unclear. Germline V lookup: CDR1 MGHDK, CDR2 SYGVNS. Deletions cut 4 bases from V and 6 bases from J, with 15 bases between. This CDR3 spans 15 amino acids. The CDR3 loop is CASSARTVDDEKLFF. CDR3 DNA sequence: TGTGCCAGCAGTGCTCGGACCGTTGACGATGAAAAACTGTTTTTT.

This clone was seen a handful of times. The rearrangement uses TRBV19 and TRBJ1-5; no clear D gene. CDR1 is LNHDA, CDR2 SQIVND, per germline (reference sequence). The CDR3 has 13 residues. V gave up 4 bases and J gave up 5 bases, with 9 bases separating them. CDR3 amino acids: CASSRKEYQPQHF. DNA for the CDR3: TGTGCCAGTAGTAGGAAGGAGTATCAGCCCCAGCATTTT. Full variable domain (rest looked up from reference TRBV19 and TRBJ1-5): DGGITQSPKYLFRKEGQNVTLSCEQNLNHDAMYWYRQDPGQGLRLIYYSQIVNDFQKGDIAEGYSVSREKKESFPLTVTSAQKNPTAFYLCASSRKEYQPQHFGDGTRLSIL.

CDR3 region: CASSFGLAGGRRNTQYF. The DNA for the CDR3 is TGCGCCAGCAGCTTTGGACTAGCGGGAGGAAGGAGGAATACGCAGTATTTT. The chain has TRBV5-1 and TRBJ2-3, with 14 bases lining up with TRBD2. The CDR3 runs to 17 residues. The germline V gene has CDR1 SGHRS and CDR2 YFSETQ. Trimming took 2 bases from V and 7 from J; bases not matched to a gene: 9.

This chain connects TRBV19 to TRBJ2-1; 16 bases match TRBD2. The CDR3 contains 15 residues. The V and J ends lost 6 bases and 9 bases, in that order; junction bases with no gene match: 5. Germline CDR1 and CDR2: LNHDA and SQIVND (reference sequence). The CDR3 reads CASRGLAGGEGEQFF. The CDR3 DNA reads TGTGCCAGTAGGGGACTAGCGGGAGGGGAGGGTGAGCAGTTCTTC. Complete variable domain (other parts from reference TRBV19 and TRBJ2-1): DGGITQSPKYLFRKEGQNVTLSCEQNLNHDAMYWYRQDPGQGLRLIYYSQIVNDFQKGDIAEGYSVSREKKESFPLTVTSAQKNPTAFYLCASRGLAGGEGEQFFGPGTRLTVL.

V usage is TRBV28 and J usage is TRBJ1-5, with D uncertain. V dropped 5 bases and J dropped 0 bases, with 8 bases sitting between them. The germline V gene has CDR1 MDHEN and CDR2 SYDVKM. This CDR3 region has 14 residues. The CDR3 DNA follows: TGTGCCAGCAGTCCCCTTCCTAGCAATCAGCCCCAGCATTTT. The encoded protein is CASSPLPSNQPQHF.

This clone occurred a few times. The chain joins TRBV27 to TRBJ2-7; D possibly corresponds to TRBD1 (6 bases). Looked up from germline, CDR1 is MNHEY and CDR2 is SMNVEV (reference sequence). Trimming pared 1 base from V and 6 bases from J, leaving 10 bases between. The CDR3 sequence is 13 residues long. The DNA of the CDR3 is TGTGCCAGCAGTTTATTTCGGGACACCGAGCAGTACTTC. Encoded protein: CASSLFRDTEQYF.

The chain is built from TRBV11-2 and TRBJ2-1, with TRBD2 as a possible D gene (6 bases). The CDR3 is made up of 16 amino acids. V lost 5 bases and J 7 bases, leaving 21 bases between the germline ends. CDR1 is SGHAT, CDR2 FQNNGV, per germline. The CDR3 sequence: CASSPLNSGGRNEQFF. The CDR3 bases are TGTGCCAGCAGCCCCTTGAATAGCGGCGGGCGGAATGAGCAGTTCTTC.

V usage is TRBV5-8 and J usage is TRBJ2-1; 9 nucleotides match TRBD1. Germline loops: CDR1 SGHTS, CDR2 YDEGEE. There are 16 residues in the CDR3. Losses at the gene ends were 1 base for V and 3 bases for J; bases not matched to a gene: 5. The CDR3 sequence: CASSLSGTGIYNEQFF. CDR3 bases: TGTGCCAGCAGCTTGTCCGGGACAGGGATCTACAATGAGCAGTTCTTC.

V is TRBV28 and J is TRBJ1-3, with a tentative D call TRBD1 (5 bases). The CDR3 totals 17 residues. Trimming left V 4 bases short and J 3 bases short, with 19 bases between. Germline V gene lookup returns CDR1 MDHEN and CDR2 SYDVKM. The CDR3 loop reads CASSSPVGGESGNTIYF. The CDR3 DNA follows: TGTGCCAGCAGTTCCCCCGTGGGGGGAGAAAGTGGAAACACCATATATTTT. Using reference TRBV28 and TRBJ1-3 for the parts outside the CDR3, the full variable domain is DVKVTQSSRYLVKRTGEKVFLECVQDMDHENMFWYRQDPGLGLRLIYFSYDVKMKEKGDIPEGYSVSREKKERFSLILESASTNQTSMYLCASSSPVGGESGNTIYFGEGSWLTVV.

The chain couples TRBV18 to TRBJ1-1; TRBD1 aligns across 9 bases. CDR1 and CDR2 from the germline V gene are KGHSH and LQKENI. This CDR3 spans 19 amino acids. The ends lost 5 bases at V and 2 bases at J; junction bases unmatched: 18. The chain's CDR3 is CASSEYVPGQGIGNTEAFF. CDR3 DNA: TGTGCCAGCTCAGAGTATGTACCGGGACAGGGTATTGGCAACACTGAAGCTTTCTTT. Full variable domain (rest looked up from reference TRBV18 and TRBJ1-1): NAGVMQNPRHLVRRRGQEARLRCSPMKGHSHVYWYRQLPEEGLKFMVYLQKENIIDESGMPKERFSAEFPKEGPSILRIQQVVRGDSAAYFCASSEYVPGQGIGNTEAFFGQGTRLTVV.

This clone was recorded once. The chain joins TRBV11-2 to TRBJ2-7; D tentatively fits TRBD1 or TRBD2 (6 bases each). From germline, CDR1 is SGHAT and CDR2 FQNNGV. The CDR3 has 16 amino acids. Trimming removed 0 bases from V and 5 bases from J, with 17 bases in between. CDR3 in DNA: TGTGCCAGCAGCTTAGAGGGGGGACACCGAATGGACGAGCAGTACTTC. Protein: CASSLEGGHRMDEQYF.